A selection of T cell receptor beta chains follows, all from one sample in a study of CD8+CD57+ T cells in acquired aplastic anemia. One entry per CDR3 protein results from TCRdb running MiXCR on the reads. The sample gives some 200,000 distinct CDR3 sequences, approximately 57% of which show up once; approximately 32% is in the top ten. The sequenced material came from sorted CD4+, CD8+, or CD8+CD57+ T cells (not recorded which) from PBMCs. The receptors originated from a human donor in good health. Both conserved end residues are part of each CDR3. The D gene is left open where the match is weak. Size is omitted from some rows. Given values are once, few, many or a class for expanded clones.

cdr3_aa: CASSVEAFF; cdr3_nt: TGTGCCAGCAGCGTAGAGGCTTTCTTT; d_call: NA; clone_size: NA; j_call: TRBJ1-1; v_call: TRBV9
cdr3_aa: CASEPGLAAF; cdr3_nt: TGTGCCAGCGAGCCGGGACTAGCGGCCTTC; d_call: TRBD2; clone_size: NA; j_call: TRBJ2-5; v_call: TRBV5-5
cdr3_aa: CASSLAHLEANEQFF; cdr3_nt: TGTGCCAGCAGCTTAGCACATCTCGAAGCAAATGAGCAGTTCTTC; d_call: NA; clone_size: NA; j_call: TRBJ2-1; v_call: TRBV7-9
cdr3_aa: CASSIDSGASGGWTQYF; cdr3_nt: TGTGCCAGTAGTATAGATTCCGGGGCTAGCGGGGGATGGACCCAGTACTTC; d_call: TRBD2; clone_size: NA; j_call: TRBJ2-5; v_call: TRBV19
cdr3_aa: CSARDRLSPLHF; cdr3_nt: TGCAGTGCTAGAGATAGGCTTTCACCCCTCCACTTT; d_call: NA; clone_size: NA; j_call: TRBJ1-6; v_call: TRBV20-1
cdr3_aa: CSAGQGLYEQYF; cdr3_nt: TGCAGCGCCGGACAGGGGCTCTACGAGCAGTACTTC; d_call: TRBD1; clone_size: NA; j_call: TRBJ2-7; v_call: TRBV29-1
cdr3_aa: CATQAGSSYNSPLHF; cdr3_nt: TGTGCCACCCAGGCCGGGAGCTCCTATAATTCACCCCTCCACTTT; d_call: NA; clone_size: medium-sized; j_call: TRBJ1-6; v_call: TRBV2
cdr3_aa: CASSSQGGLYEQYF; cdr3_nt: TGTGCCAGCAGTTCCCAGGGGGGCCTCTACGAGCAGTACTTC; d_call: NA; clone_size: NA; j_call: TRBJ2-7; v_call: TRBV12-3/TRBV12-4
cdr3_aa: CASSSPGYEQYF; cdr3_nt: TGTGCCAGCAGTTCGCCGGGCTACGAGCAGTACTTC; d_call: NA; clone_size: NA; j_call: TRBJ2-7; v_call: TRBV10-3
cdr3_aa: CASSSWDSRSNYGYTF; cdr3_nt: TGTGCCAGCAGTTCCTGGGACAGCCGATCTAACTATGGCTACACCTTC; d_call: TRBD1; clone_size: NA; j_call: TRBJ1-2; v_call: TRBV12-3/TRBV12-4
cdr3_aa: CAISTTGPEETQYF; cdr3_nt: TGTGCCATCAGTACCACAGGGCCTGAAGAGACCCAGTACTTC; d_call: NA; clone_size: NA; j_call: TRBJ2-5; v_call: TRBV10-3
cdr3_aa: CASSLEGNNGYTF; cdr3_nt: TGTGCCAGCAGCTTGGAGGGAAACAATGGCTACACCTTC; d_call: NA; clone_size: NA; j_call: TRBJ1-2; v_call: TRBV5-4
cdr3_aa: CATSTMWDRDGQPQHF; cdr3_nt: TGTGCCACCAGCACTATGTGGGACAGGGACGGTCAGCCCCAGCATTTT; d_call: TRBD1; clone_size: few; j_call: TRBJ1-5; v_call: TRBV15
cdr3_aa: CASSQDRAVEVSPLHF; cdr3_nt: TGTGCCAGCAGCCAAGATAGGGCGGTTGAGGTTTCACCCCTCCACTTT; d_call: NA; clone_size: NA; j_call: TRBJ1-6; v_call: TRBV7-2
cdr3_aa: CASSPTTLRPGRVGHEQYF; cdr3_nt: TGTGCCAGCAGCCCCACAACTCTCCGGCCGGGACGGGTTGGGCACGAGCAGTACTTC; d_call: NA; clone_size: NA; j_call: TRBJ2-7; v_call: TRBV7-2
cdr3_aa: CATSRVLAGGIRSSYEQYF; cdr3_nt: TGTGCCACCAGCAGGGTATTAGCGGGAGGGATCCGGAGCTCCTACGAGCAGTACTTC; d_call: TRBD2; clone_size: few; j_call: TRBJ2-7; v_call: TRBV15
cdr3_aa: CASSLQREGLHEQYF; cdr3_nt: TGTGCCAGCAGCCTGCAGCGGGAGGGCCTCCACGAGCAGTACTTC; d_call: TRBD2; clone_size: NA; j_call: TRBJ2-7; v_call: TRBV13
cdr3_aa: CSVGGDGSNYGYTF; cdr3_nt: TGCAGCGTCGGCGGCGACGGCTCTAACTATGGCTACACCTTC; d_call: NA; clone_size: NA; j_call: TRBJ1-2; v_call: TRBV29-1
cdr3_aa: CASSLEAGGYEQYF; cdr3_nt: TGTGCCAGCAGCTTAGAGGCGGGGGGGTACGAGCAGTACTTC; d_call: TRBD2; clone_size: NA; j_call: TRBJ2-7; v_call: TRBV7-6
cdr3_aa: CASSLGGTGGAYEQYF; cdr3_nt: TGTGCCAGCAGCTTAGGCGGGACAGGGGGGGCCTACGAGCAGTACTTC; d_call: TRBD1; clone_size: many; j_call: TRBJ2-7; v_call: TRBV11-3
cdr3_aa: CATRGTGRTTEAFF; cdr3_nt: TGTGCCACCAGGGGAACAGGGAGGACGACTGAAGCTTTCTTT; d_call: NA; clone_size: many; j_call: TRBJ1-1; v_call: TRBV24-1
cdr3_aa: CASSLDGYEQFF; cdr3_nt: TGTGCCAGCAGCTTAGATGGATATGAGCAGTTCTTC; d_call: NA; clone_size: many; j_call: TRBJ2-1; v_call: TRBV7-6
cdr3_aa: CSASGRNEQFF; cdr3_nt: TGCAGTGCTAGCGGCCGCAATGAGCAGTTCTTC; d_call: NA; clone_size: NA; j_call: TRBJ2-1; v_call: TRBV20-1
cdr3_aa: CSVLQDSYEQYF; cdr3_nt: TGCAGCGTTTTGCAGGACTCCTACGAGCAGTACTTC; d_call: NA; clone_size: few; j_call: TRBJ2-7; v_call: TRBV29-1
cdr3_aa: CASSIDPRVNTEAFF; cdr3_nt: TGTGCCAGTAGTATAGATCCTAGGGTGAACACTGAAGCTTTCTTT; d_call: NA; clone_size: NA; j_call: TRBJ1-1; v_call: TRBV19
cdr3_aa: CASSSLTEYEQYF; cdr3_nt: TGTGCCAGCAGTTCCTTGACAGAGTACGAGCAGTACTTC; d_call: NA; clone_size: NA; j_call: TRBJ2-7; v_call: TRBV12-3/TRBV12-4